Listed here are 30 T cell receptor beta chains from one sample, sequenced in a study of shared clonotypes between healthy human individuals. Clones were sequenced by immunoSEQ multiplex PCR, and TCRdb holds only the in-frame ones, with some missing. In the table there are 2 million to 2.5 million clones, 80% to 95% of which are singletons. Material for sequencing was naive CD4+ T cells from PBMCs. Specified subset: CD45RA+ positively selected. Receptor source: a man aged 18 to 29 in good health. Some clones in this sample may be carry-over from other donors' samples.

The CDR3 nucleotides read TGTGCCAGCAGCTTACGCCCTAGCGGGACCTACGAGCAGTACTTC. Amino acids: CASSLRPSGTYEQYF. This chain uses TRBV6-5 with TRBJ2-7; TRBD2 aligns across 9 bases. The CDR3 sequence is 15 residues long. Germline V gene data show CDR1 as MNHEY and CDR2 as SVGAGI. The V and J ends lost 6 bases and 2 bases, in that order; junction bases with no gene match: 8.

The V gene is TRBV6-6, the J gene TRBJ2-7; 8 bases are shared with TRBD1. After removal of 8 bases from V and 6 bases from J, the junction contained 9 bases not matched to a gene. The CDR3 runs to 13 residues. The germline V gene encodes CDR1 MNHNY and CDR2 SVGAGI (reference sequence). As DNA, the CDR3 is TGTGCCAGCGGGGCAGGGGGCTTCTCCGAGCAGTACTTC. Its protein product is CASGAGGFSEQYF.

This chain joins TRBV28 and TRBJ2-7; 13 bases are a match to TRBD2. Germline loops: CDR1 MDHEN, CDR2 SYDVKM. The CDR3 covers 15 residues. V was pared by 5 bases and J by 2 bases, with 3 bases of the junction left unmatched. The CDR3 bases are TGTGCCAGCAGTGCACTAGCGGGAGGGACCTACGAGCAGTACTTC. It translates to CASSALAGGTYEQYF.

This clone was observed a single time. This chain's CDR3 is CAWSDMYLKHNTQYF. In DNA form, the CDR3 reads TGTGCCTGGAGTGACATGTACCTTAAACACAATACGCAGTATTTT. The rearrangement uses TRBV30 and TRBJ2-3; D remains ambiguous. This CDR3 is 15 amino acids long. The V gene lost 1 base and the J gene lost 7 bases, with 18 bases spanning the gap. The germline CDR1 and CDR2 sequences are GTSNPN and SVGIG (reference sequence).

The V call is TRBV5-1, the J call TRBJ1-3; TRBD1 matches 7 bases. The CDR3 is 18 residues long. The germline CDR1 and CDR2 sequences are SGHRS and YFSETQ. V gave up 3 bases and J gave up 2 bases; unmatched junction bases: 14. The CDR3 bases are TGCGCCAGCAGCTCCGGGACAGCGAAGTGGGTAGCTGGAAACACCATATATTTT. Its translation: CASSSGTAKWVAGNTIYF. The entire variable domain, with the rest obtained from reference TRBV5-1 and TRBJ1-3, is as follows: KAGVTQTPRYLIKTRGQQVTLSCSPISGHRSVSWYQQTPGQGLQFLFEYFSETQRNKGNFPGRFSGRQFSNSRSEMNVSTLELGDSALYLCASSSGTAKWVAGNTIYFGEGSWLTVV.

As to this clone: Distinct nucleotide sequences in the sample also encode this CDR3. The V call is TRBV9, the J call TRBJ2-2; D gene unclear. This CDR3 is built from 15 residues. V lost 0 bases and J 1 base, leaving 7 bases between the germline ends. Germline lookup yields CDR1 SGDLS and CDR2 YYNGEE. In DNA form, the CDR3 reads TGTGCCAGCAGCGTAGGAGGAAGGAACACCGGGGAGCTGTTTTTT. Protein: CASSVGGRNTGELFF.

This clone was counted once. The CDR3: CASGRGQGTDTQYF. CDR3 DNA sequence: TGTGCCAGTGGACGGGGGCAGGGCACAGATACGCAGTATTTT. The chain couples TRBV7-6 to TRBJ2-3; either TRBD1 or TRBD2 may supply D (6 bases each). This CDR3 is 14 amino acids long. Germline V gene lookup returns CDR1 SGHVS and CDR2 FNYEAQ. V lost 9 bases and J 1 base, leaving 14 bases between the germline ends. The full variable domain, its missing parts supplied by reference TRBV7-6 and TRBJ2-3, is GAGVSQSPRYKVTKRGQDVALRCDPISGHVSLYWYRQALGQGPEFLTYFNYEAQQDKSGLPNDRFSAERPEGSISTLTIQRTEQRDSAMYRCASGRGQGTDTQYFGPGTRLTVL.

The chain couples TRBV2 to TRBJ2-7; D perhaps matches TRBD1 (7 bases). Germline-derived CDR1 and CDR2 are SNHLY and FYNNEI. This CDR3 is built from 13 residues. Trimming pared 8 bases from V and 5 bases from J, leaving 16 bases between. The CDR3 region is CASGGTATHEQYF. The CDR3 region has the DNA TGTGCCAGCGGAGGGACAGCAACCCACGAGCAGTACTTC.

This chain joins TRBV6-5 and TRBJ2-1; a weak D match, TRBD2 (6 bases). Germline CDR1 reads MNHEY; CDR2 reads SVGAGI. Trimming stripped 1 base from V and 5 bases from J, with 12 bases between. The CDR3 is 15 amino acids. CDR3 DNA: TGTGCCAGCAGTTACTTTGGTAGCGGTCACAATGAGCAGTTCTTC. Its protein is CASSYFGSGHNEQFF.

This clone appeared a few times. The V and J genes are TRBV28 and TRBJ1-1, with D unclear. V lost 4 bases, J lost 1 base, and 16 bases lay in between. There are 16 residues in the CDR3. Germline V lookup: CDR1 MDHEN, CDR2 SYDVKM. The CDR3 spells CASSYEGSSQNTEAFF. CDR3 sequence (DNA): TGTGCCAGCAGTTATGAGGGCTCGTCGCAGAACACTGAAGCTTTCTTT. Complete variable domain (other parts from reference TRBV28 and TRBJ1-1): DVKVTQSSRYLVKRTGEKVFLECVQDMDHENMFWYRQDPGLGLRLIYFSYDVKMKEKGDIPEGYSVSREKKERFSLILESASTNQTSMYLCASSYEGSSQNTEAFFGQGTRLTVV.

Comment on this clone: Other DNA sequences of this sample code for an identical CDR3. The gene calls are TRBV18 and TRBJ2-7; possible D gene TRBD1, 6 bases. Trimming left V 2 bases short and J 0 bases short, with 8 bases between. CDR1 is KGHSH, CDR2 LQKENI, per germline. The CDR3 has 14 residues. The CDR3 is CASSPRTDSYEQYF. For the CDR3, the DNA is TGTGCCAGCTCACCAAGGACAGACTCCTACGAGCAGTACTTC.

The rearrangement uses TRBV19 and TRBJ1-2; D is undetermined. Germline values: CDR1 LNHDA, CDR2 SQIVND (reference sequence). The CDR3 totals 13 residues. The germline V and J ends were trimmed by 7 bases and 0 bases, with 9 bases remaining between them. CDR3: CASTPRTNYGYTF. CDR3 coding DNA: TGTGCCAGTACCCCGCGGACTAACTATGGCTACACCTTC.

The V call is TRBV9, the J call TRBJ2-1, with a tentative D call TRBD2 (5 bases). This CDR3 has 13 residues. Trimming pared 2 bases from V and 9 bases from J, leaving 12 bases between. Germline values: CDR1 SGDLS, CDR2 YYNGEE. Here the CDR3 DNA reads TGTGCCAGCAGCGTCCTGGGCGAGGGTGAGCAGTTCTTC. Protein: CASSVLGEGEQFF.

V is TRBV6-1 and J is TRBJ2-7, with 12 bases aligning to TRBD2. J was trimmed by 3 bases and V by 5 bases; bases with no gene match: 2. Germline V gives CDR1 MNHNS, CDR2 SASEGT. The CDR3 length is 14 residues. CDR3 protein: CASSTLAGGYEQYF. Written as DNA, the CDR3 is TGTGCCAGCAGTACACTAGCGGGAGGCTACGAGCAGTACTTC.

CDR3 nucleotides: TGTGCCAGCAGCTTATGGGGACTAGCGTACACAGATACGCAGTATTTT. Residues: CASSLWGLAYTDTQYF. The V and J genes are TRBV7-9 and TRBJ2-3; TRBD2 matches 10 bases. This CDR3 comprises 16 residues. Trimming cost V 2 bases and J 2 bases; bases outside gene matches: 4. Germline-derived CDR1 and CDR2 are SEHNR and FQNEAQ (reference sequence).

As to this clone: This sample includes further DNA sequences coding for the same CDR3. The chain recombines TRBV5-1 with TRBJ2-5, with 10 positions matching TRBD2. The CDR3 spans 14 residues. V shed 0 bases and J 4 bases; nucleotides not matched to a gene: 0. CDR1 SGHRS and CDR2 YFSETQ come from the germline V gene. The CDR3 loop is CASSLASGRETQYF. DNA of the CDR3: TGCGCCAGCAGCTTGGCTAGCGGGAGAGAGACCCAGTACTTC.

Remarks on this clone: The same CDR3 arises from other DNA sequences in this sample as well. V is TRBV5-1 and J is TRBJ1-2, with 8 bases matching TRBD1. The CDR3 is 14 residues long. The junction had 6 bases not matched to a gene; V was cut back by 2 bases and J by 6 bases. CDR1 and CDR2 from the germline V gene are SGHRS and YFSETQ. The CDR3: CASSLGQGRNGYTF. CDR3 nucleotides: TGCGCCAGCAGCTTAGGACAGGGCAGAAATGGCTACACCTTC.

Of note for this clone: At one end the junction does not follow the germline gene, possibly because of a read error. This sequence joins TRBV7-2 and TRBJ1-3; the match to TRBD1 covers 7 bases. Germline V lookup: CDR1 SGHTA, CDR2 FQGNSA. The CDR3 contains 16 residues. CDR3 DNA: TGTGCCAGCAGCCCTCGACAGGGACGCTCTAGAAACACCATATATTTT. This codes for CASSPRQGRSRNTIYF. Full variable domain (remainder filled in from reference TRBV7-2 and TRBJ1-3): GAGVSQSPSNKVTEKGKDVELRCDPISGHTALYWYRQSLGQGLEFLIYFQGNSAPDKSGLPSDRFSAERTGGSVSTLTIQRTQQEDSAVYLCASSPRQGRSRNTIYFGEGSWLTVV.

This clone was counted a single time. V and J are TRBV5-1 and TRBJ1-1; D remains unclear. The germline V gene has CDR1 SGHRS and CDR2 YFSETQ. Trimming stripped 10 bases from V and 5 bases from J, with 18 bases between. CDR3 length equals 13 residues. The CDR3 nucleotides are TGCGCCTCCGCCCGGGGAGATGGAACTGAAGCTTTCTTT. This gives the protein CASARGDGTEAFF. Combining the CDR3 with reference TRBV5-1 and TRBJ1-1 gives the whole variable domain KAGVTQTPRYLIKTRGQQVTLSCSPISGHRSVSWYQQTPGQGLQFLFEYFSETQRNKGNFPGRFSGRQFSNSRSEMNVSTLELGDSALYLCASARGDGTEAFFGQGTRLTVV.

A remark on this clone: The same CDR3 can be traced to other DNA sequences in this sample. J is TRBJ1-1 and V is TRBV18; possibly TRBD1 for D (5 bases). This CDR3 has 13 residues. Trimming removed 3 bases at V and 2 bases at J, with 7 bases between. Germline V gene lookup returns CDR1 KGHSH and CDR2 LQKENI. CDR3 nucleotide sequence: TGTGCCAGCTCACCGCAGGGCAACACTGAAGCTTTCTTT. Protein: CASSPQGNTEAFF.

The chain has TRBV18 and TRBJ2-5, with D possibly matching TRBD1 (5 bases). Deletions cut 5 bases from V and 2 bases from J, with 15 bases between. This CDR3 has 15 residues. Germline V lookup: CDR1 KGHSH, CDR2 LQKENI. The CDR3 loop is CASSWIGTGQETQYF. CDR3 sequence (DNA): TGTGCCAGCTCATGGATAGGCACAGGTCAAGAGACCCAGTACTTC.

The chain is built from TRBV19 and TRBJ2-1; D may correspond to TRBD1 or TRBD2 (5 bases each). V was trimmed by 11 bases and J by 0 bases, leaving 17 bases between them. Germline CDR1 is LNHDA and CDR2 is SQIVND (reference sequence). This CDR3 is built from 15 residues. Here the CDR3 DNA reads TGTGCCGGCCCCGAGGGGCGGAGCTCCTACAATGAGCAGTTCTTC. It encodes CAGPEGRSSYNEQFF.

The chain uses TRBV27 and TRBJ1-6; 7 bases line up with TRBD1. The CDR3 spans 14 residues. Unmatched junction bases numbered 5, after V lost 6 bases and J lost 6 bases. The germline V gene encodes CDR1 MNHEY and CDR2 SMNVEV (reference sequence). The CDR3, as DNA: TGTGCCAGCAGCGACAGGGCGGGTAATTCACCCCTCCACTTT. This sequence encodes CASSDRAGNSPLHF.

V usage is TRBV6-1 and J usage is TRBJ2-7, with 9 positions matching TRBD2. The ends lost 0 bases at V and 6 bases at J; junction bases unmatched: 6. The CDR3 is 15 amino acids. Germline CDR1 MNHNS, CDR2 SASEGT. The CDR3 protein is CASSEALAGLTEQYF. The CDR3, as DNA: TGTGCCAGCAGTGAAGCACTAGCGGGCCTCACCGAGCAGTACTTC.

In its sample, this clone was seen once. The genes are TRBV10-3 and TRBJ2-1, with 9 bases matching TRBD2. V gave up 4 bases and J gave up 1 base; unmatched junction bases: 2. Germline assignment: CDR1 ENHRY and CDR2 SYGVKD. This CDR3 region has 15 residues. Written as DNA, the CDR3 is TGTGCCATCAGTGGGGCGGGAGGGTCCTACAATGAGCAGTTCTTC. Amino acid sequence: CAISGAGGSYNEQFF.

This clone was seen once. The genes are TRBV5-1 and TRBJ1-1; 10 bases fit TRBD1. This CDR3 contains 16 residues. The V segment lost 3 bases and the J segment 1 base; nucleotides outside the gene matches: 6. Per germline, CDR1 SGHRS and CDR2 YFSETQ. This CDR3 is CASSSQGTGANTEAFF. The DNA for the CDR3 is TGCGCCAGCAGCTCCCAGGGGACAGGGGCGAACACTGAAGCTTTCTTT.

This clone was seen only a few times. The chain joins TRBV4-2 to TRBJ1-1; D not resolved. The CDR3 is made up of 12 amino acids. Germline V CDR1 and CDR2: LGHNA, YNFKEQ. Trimming shortened V by 6 bases and J by 6 bases, and 11 bases separated the two germline ends. This chain's CDR3 is CASSSPLAEAFF. The CDR3 nucleotides are TGTGCCAGCAGTTCCCCACTAGCTGAAGCTTTCTTT.

The chain has TRBV7-3 and TRBJ2-5, with no clear D. The CDR3 is 13 amino acids. Per germline, CDR1 SGHTA and CDR2 FQGTGA. The V gene lost 4 bases and the J gene lost 1 base, with 7 bases spanning the gap. The CDR3 loop reads CASSSLPQETQYF. The DNA for the CDR3 is TGTGCCAGCAGCTCCCTGCCCCAAGAGACCCAGTACTTC.

This chain uses TRBV28 with TRBJ2-1; TRBD1 might be the D (5 bases). The CDR3 is 15 amino acids. The germline gives CDR1 MDHEN, CDR2 SYDVKM. V lost 5 bases, J lost 5 bases, and 16 bases lay in between. CDR3 DNA: TGTGCCAGCAGTGATAGGGGTGGTCGGGACAATGAGCAGTTCTTC. Encoded protein: CASSDRGGRDNEQFF. Drawing the rest from reference TRBV28 and TRBJ2-1, the complete variable domain is DVKVTQSSRYLVKRTGEKVFLECVQDMDHENMFWYRQDPGLGLRLIYFSYDVKMKEKGDIPEGYSVSREKKERFSLILESASTNQTSMYLCASSDRGGRDNEQFFGPGTRLTVL.

Here the CDR3 DNA reads TGCGCCAGCAGCTTGATGGGAGCGGCCACTGGAAACACCATATATTTT. Amino acid sequence: CASSLMGAATGNTIYF. This chain uses TRBV5-1 with TRBJ1-3; unclear D gene. The germline V and J ends were trimmed by 1 base and 2 bases, with 13 bases remaining between them. Germline lookup yields CDR1 SGHRS and CDR2 YFSETQ. The CDR3 contains 16 residues.